Listed here is a single TCR beta chain. The sample belongs to a study of blood T cells in healthy people across ages. CDR1 and CDR2 (germline): LGHNA, YNFKEQ. This CDR3 has 15 residues. V lost 0 bases and J 6 bases, leaving 14 bases between the germline ends. Alongside a J-beta primer mix, a sample-barcoded 5' primer served in a second PCR lasting roughly 6 to 11 cycles. TCRdb processed the 5' RACE reads anew with MiXCR; each CDR3 protein has one entry. The sample lists 1.2 million to 1.5 million distinct CDR3 sequences; approximately 59% were seen once. The chain joins TRBV4-2 to TRBJ1-1, with unresolved D. This clonotype was sampled from a man aged 18 to 29 in good health. Sample: blood. The CDR3 nucleotides read TGTGCCAGCAGCCAAGACCGGACTCGAACGGCTGAAGCTTTCTTT. Translation gives CASSQDRTRTAEAFF.